Following are 24 T cell receptor beta chains from one sample sequenced in a study of blood T cell repertoires in COVID-19. Assay used: immunoSEQ multiplex PCR; TCRdb lists only in-frame clones, some missing. The sample comprises 65,000 to 75,000 clones, 82% of which are singletons, and roughly a tenth rests with the top ten. Sequences were obtained from peripheral blood. The receptors originated from a woman over 75 with acute or convalescent COVID-19.

Relative to its sample, this clone is large. This chain uses TRBV2 with TRBJ2-7; a possible D gene is TRBD2 (5 bases). The CDR3 sequence is 15 residues long. The V end was cut by 1 base, the J end by 6 bases, with 16 bases between. Germline CDR1 and CDR2: SNHLY and FYNNEI. The DNA of the CDR3 is TGTGCCAGCAGTGAAGGGACTGTCGCCCCTAGCGAGCAGTACTTC. This translates into CASSEGTVAPSEQYF.

The V call is TRBV9, the J call TRBJ2-1, with 9 bases matching TRBD1. The ends lost 4 bases at V and 6 bases at J; junction bases unmatched: 8. The V gene's germline CDR1 is SGDLS and CDR2 YYNGEE. The CDR3 runs 15 residues. CDR3 protein: CASSPGQGRLNEQFF. The CDR3 bases are TGTGCCAGCAGCCCAGGACAGGGGCGTCTCAATGAGCAGTTCTTC.

The chain couples TRBV30 to TRBJ1-5; tentatively, D is TRBD1 (5 bases). The CDR3 runs to 19 residues. Trimming pared 0 bases from V and 7 bases from J, leaving 28 bases between. Looked up from germline, CDR1 is GTSNPN and CDR2 is SVGIG (reference sequence). CDR3 in DNA: TGTGCCTGGAGTGTACCCCTACATTTCGATATGCGGGGCGGCCAGCCCCAGCATTTT. Translation gives CAWSVPLHFDMRGGQPQHF.

The gene calls are TRBV5-4 and TRBJ2-5, with a tentative D call TRBD2 (7 bases). V shed 0 bases and J shed 2 bases, with 11 bases lying between them. The CDR3 is made up of 15 amino acids. CDR1 and CDR2 from the germline V gene are SGHNT and YYREEE (reference sequence). In nucleotides, the CDR3 is TGTGCCAGCAGCTTGGTAGGGGGGGGACAAGAGACCCAGTACTTC. Encoded protein: CASSLVGGGQETQYF.

V gene TRBV19 combines with J gene TRBJ1-1, with D possibly matching TRBD1 (5 bases). CDR1 and CDR2 (germline): LNHDA, SQIVND (reference sequence). This CDR3 has 15 amino acids. V lost 6 bases to trimming and J lost 1 base, with 15 bases between them. The CDR3 sequence is CASRDSGGRNTEAFF. In DNA form, the CDR3 reads TGTGCCAGTAGGGACTCGGGGGGAAGGAACACTGAAGCTTTCTTT.

V gene TRBV18 combines with J gene TRBJ2-3; D might be TRBD1 (6 bases). The CDR3 consists of 17 residues. The V gene's germline CDR1 is KGHSH and CDR2 LQKENI. Trimming removed 1 base from V and 0 bases from J, with 14 bases in between. In nucleotides, the CDR3 is TGTGCCAGCTCACCACTCCAGGGGAAAGCTAGCACAGATACGCAGTATTTT. Translating it yields CASSPLQGKASTDTQYF. The variable domain in full, completed from reference TRBV18 and TRBJ2-3, reads NAGVMQNPRHLVRRRGQEARLRCSPMKGHSHVYWYRQLPEEGLKFMVYLQKENIIDESGMPKERFSAEFPKEGPSILRIQQVVRGDSAAYFCASSPLQGKASTDTQYFGPGTRLTVL.

The rearrangement links TRBV7-8 to TRBJ2-3; 10 bases fit TRBD2. V dropped 2 bases and J dropped 3; count of bases not matched to a gene: 2. Germline-derived CDR1 and CDR2 are SGHVS and FQNEAQ. This CDR3 is built from 15 residues. As DNA, the CDR3 is TGTGCCAGCAGCTTAATAGCGGGGGGAACAGATACGCAGTATTTT. It codes for CASSLIAGGTDTQYF.

The chain uses TRBV7-9 and TRBJ1-1, with 7 bases that match TRBD1. V lost 5 bases to trimming and J lost 7 bases; unmatched junction nucleotides: 10. The germline V gene has CDR1 SEHNR and CDR2 FQNEAQ (reference sequence). The CDR3 spans 14 residues. The DNA for the CDR3 is TGTGCCAGCAGCCCTCGGGACAGCAAGCTTGAAGCTTTCTTT. Encoded protein: CASSPRDSKLEAFF.

To note about this clone: At one end, the junction sequence differs from germline, possibly due to a read error. DNA of the CDR3: TGTGTCAGTAGTAGGGGGTCCCGGGACATTCGAACTGAAGCTTTCTTT. It is translated as CVSSRGSRDIRTEAFF. The V and J genes are TRBV19 and TRBJ1-1; tentative D call: TRBD1 (6 bases). Germline values: CDR1 LNHDA, CDR2 SQIVND (reference sequence). This CDR3 is built from 16 residues.

The chain carries TRBV7-8 and TRBJ2-5, with 7 bases that match TRBD2. Unmatched junction bases numbered 3, after V lost 2 bases and J lost 3 bases. CDR1 and CDR2 (germline): SGHVS, FQNEAQ. The CDR3 sequence is 14 residues long. CDR3 nucleotide sequence: TGTGCCAGCAGCTTATTCCGGGGGGAAGAGACCCAGTACTTC. Protein: CASSLFRGEETQYF.

The chain carries TRBV5-1 and TRBJ1-2; 8 nucleotides align to TRBD1. Germline values: CDR1 SGHRS, CDR2 YFSETQ. With 0 bases clipped from V and 1 base from J, the junction kept 8 bases outside the gene matches. There are 17 residues in the CDR3. The CDR3 DNA sequence: TGCGCCAGCAGCTTGGCGCCGACAGGGGCCTATAACTATGGCTACACCTTC. Amino acid sequence: CASSLAPTGAYNYGYTF.

This clone was observed once. In nucleotides, the CDR3 is TGTGCCAGTAGTATAGTTGGCCTAGCGGCTTACAATGAGCAGTTCTTC. Translation gives CASSIVGLAAYNEQFF. The rearrangement links TRBV19 to TRBJ2-1, with 7 bases matching TRBD2. V gave up 1 base and J gave up 4 bases; unmatched junction bases: 7. Germline CDR1 reads LNHDA; CDR2 reads SQIVND (reference sequence). This CDR3 spans 16 amino acids.

This clone has a handful of counts. This CDR3 is CASTAPWGDTEAFF. In DNA form, the CDR3 reads TGTGCCAGCACAGCCCCATGGGGGGACACTGAAGCTTTCTTT. The genes are TRBV6-5 and TRBJ1-1, with D possibly being TRBD1 (5 bases). Per germline, CDR1 MNHEY and CDR2 SVGAGI. Trimming removed 7 bases at V and 3 bases at J, with 15 bases between. CDR3 size: 14 residues.

The CDR3 sequence is CASSRGDRVTVYTF. DNA of the CDR3: TGTGCCAGCAGCCGGGGGGACCGCGTAACCGTTTACACCTTC. J is TRBJ1-2 and V is TRBV6-5, with D tentatively TRBD1 (5 bases). From germline, CDR1 is MNHEY and CDR2 SVGAGI. Trimming took off 6 bases at V and 11 bases at J, with 22 bases between the two ends. CDR3 length: 14 residues.

This clone was counted only a few times. The chain has TRBV2 and TRBJ2-4, with 7 nucleotides matching TRBD2. The CDR3 spans 15 residues. J gave up 7 bases and V 4 bases, and 10 bases lay outside the gene matches. Germline V lookup: CDR1 SNHLY, CDR2 FYNNEI. In DNA form, the CDR3 reads TGTGCCAGCAGTGGGCAGTCTGGGAGGGAGAACATTCAGTACTTC. Protein product: CASSGQSGRENIQYF.

The chain carries TRBV24-1 and TRBJ2-5; 10 bases agree with TRBD1. Trimming took 4 bases from V and 4 from J; bases not matched to a gene: 8. Germline values: CDR1 KGHDR, CDR2 SFDVKD. The CDR3 length is 16 residues. CDR3 residues: CATSENRDRGPETQYF. For the CDR3, the DNA is TGTGCCACCAGTGAAAACCGGGACAGGGGTCCAGAGACCCAGTACTTC.

The chain joins TRBV6-5 to TRBJ1-4; a possible D gene is TRBD1 (6 bases). Trimming took 9 bases from V and 6 from J, leaving 11 bases between them. The length of the CDR3 is 12 residues. Germline V gives CDR1 MNHEY, CDR2 SVGAGI. This CDR3 reads CASLGGDEKLFF. The DNA for the CDR3 is TGTGCCAGTTTAGGGGGGGATGAAAAACTGTTTTTT.

The chain employs TRBV7-9 and TRBJ2-3, with D uncertain. The CDR3 covers 16 residues. Per the germline V gene, CDR1 is SEHNR and CDR2 is FQNEAQ (reference sequence). Trimming shortened V by 1 base and J by 2 bases, and 13 bases separated the two germline ends. The CDR3 spells CASSLVSVTSTDTQYF. CDR3 sequence (DNA): TGTGCCAGCAGCTTAGTCTCGGTTACCTCCACAGATACGCAGTATTTT.

This clone has a single count. The chain is built from TRBV5-1 and TRBJ1-1; D gene unclear. Trimming removed 3 bases from V and 1 base from J, with 16 bases in between. CDR1 SGHRS and CDR2 YFSETQ come from the germline V gene. This CDR3 region has 16 residues. For the CDR3, the DNA is TGCGCCAGCAGCTCGCTAGGGAACCGGGGGAACACTGAAGCTTTCTTT. Its translation is CASSSLGNRGNTEAFF. Full variable domain (remainder filled in from reference TRBV5-1 and TRBJ1-1): KAGVTQTPRYLIKTRGQQVTLSCSPISGHRSVSWYQQTPGQGLQFLFEYFSETQRNKGNFPGRFSGRQFSNSRSEMNVSTLELGDSALYLCASSSLGNRGNTEAFFGQGTRLTVV.

The chain employs TRBV6-5 and TRBJ1-2, with a weak D call TRBD1 (6 bases). There are 14 residues in the CDR3. CDR1 and CDR2 from the germline V gene are MNHEY and SVGAGI. With 8 bases removed from V and 8 bases from J, the gap between germline ends came to 21 bases. The CDR3, as DNA: TGTGCCAGCGGTCGTCCGACGAGGGGGGGCGGCTACACCTTC. It specifies CASGRPTRGGGYTF.

Here the CDR3 reads CASSQDSSGNTDTQYF. For the CDR3, the DNA is TGTGCCAGCAGCCAAGATTCTAGCGGGAACACAGATACGCAGTATTTT. The V and J genes are TRBV3-1 (or the pseudogene TRBV3-2) and TRBJ2-3, with 9 bases aligning to TRBD2. V lost 0 bases, J lost 2 bases, and 3 bases stayed unmatched. CDR3 length: 16 amino acids. Germline V gives CDR1 LGHDT, CDR2 YNNKEL (reference sequence).

The chain links TRBV2 to TRBJ1-4; 7 nucleotides line up with TRBD1. CDR3 length: 14 residues. Germline V CDR1 and CDR2: SNHLY, FYNNEI. The ends lost 3 bases at V and 2 bases at J; junction bases unmatched: 0. This chain's CDR3 is CASSETGTNEKLFF. For the CDR3, the DNA is TGTGCCAGCAGTGAGACAGGGACTAATGAAAAACTGTTTTTT.

The CDR3 protein is CASSWDNQETQYF. In DNA, the CDR3 is TGTGCCAGCTCCTGGGACAACCAAGAGACCCAGTACTTC. The J gene is TRBJ2-5, the V gene TRBV18, with a tentative D call TRBD1 (6 bases). The V gene lost 6 bases and the J gene lost 0 bases, with 8 bases spanning the gap. This CDR3 has 13 residues. CDR1 is KGHSH, CDR2 LQKENI, per germline.

The chain carries TRBV19 and TRBJ2-7; the D gene is possibly TRBD2 (6 bases). CDR3 length: 15 residues. From germline, CDR1 is LNHDA and CDR2 SQIVND (reference sequence). Trimming took 2 bases from V and 2 from J, leaving 13 bases between them. The CDR3 DNA follows: TGTGCCAGTAGTATACGGGGGAGCATTACCTACGAGCAGTACTTC. It translates to CASSIRGSITYEQYF. The full variable domain, with the rest looked up from reference TRBV19 and TRBJ2-7, is DGGITQSPKYLFRKEGQNVTLSCEQNLNHDAMYWYRQDPGQGLRLIYYSQIVNDFQKGDIAEGYSVSREKKESFPLTVTSAQKNPTAFYLCASSIRGSITYEQYFGPGTRLTVT.